This TCR beta chain was sequenced during a study of shared clonotypes between healthy human individuals. Study background: Each donor contributed plates that comprised three CD4 naive, three CD4 memory, two CD8 naive and one CD8 memory. Findings and limits, study-wide: Shared clonotypes across all four donors exceeded non-shared ones in generation probability. As a rule, naive subsets had a larger estimated richness than memory subsets.

In regard to this clone: Its antigen is unidentified. A junction boundary mismatches the germline segment, possibly from a read error.

Per germline, CDR1 KGHSH and CDR2 LQKENI. CDR3 length equals 13 residues. Approximately 30,000 T cell genomes (around 200 ng DNA) went into each sorted-subset replicate. The method was immunoSEQ multiplex PCR; TCRdb's version includes in-frame clones alone and lacks a portion of them. The table records a few million clones, just over 90% of them present only once. The TCR comes from a man between 18 and 29 years old in good health. Sequenced material: naive CD4+ T cells sorted from blood. Subset here: CD45RA+ positively selected. The chain has TRBV18 and TRBJ1-2; a weak D match, TRBD1 (6 bases). The CDR3 reads CASSPPGAGTCYF. The CDR3 DNA reads TGTGCCAGCTCACCACCGGGGGCGGGGACCTGTTACTTC.